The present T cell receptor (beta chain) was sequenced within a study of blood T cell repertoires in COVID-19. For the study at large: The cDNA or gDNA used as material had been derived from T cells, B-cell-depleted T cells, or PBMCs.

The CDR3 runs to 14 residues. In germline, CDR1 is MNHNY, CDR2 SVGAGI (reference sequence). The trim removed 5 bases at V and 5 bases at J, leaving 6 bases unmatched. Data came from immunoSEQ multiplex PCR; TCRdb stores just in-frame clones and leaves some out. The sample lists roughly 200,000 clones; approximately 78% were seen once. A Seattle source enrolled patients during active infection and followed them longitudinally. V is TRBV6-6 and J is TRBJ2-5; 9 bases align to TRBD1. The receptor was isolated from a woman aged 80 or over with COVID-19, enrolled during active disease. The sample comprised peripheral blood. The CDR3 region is CASSITGGGETQYF. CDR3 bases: TGTGCCAGCAGTATAACAGGGGGCGGGGAGACCCAGTACTTC.